Listed here are 13 T cell receptor beta chains from one sample, sequenced in a study of shared clonotypes between healthy human individuals. TCRdb's copy holds only in-frame clones and misses some; the assay was immunoSEQ multiplex PCR. This sample yields around 1.4 million clones, of which less than 99% are seen a single time; roughly 0.36% belongs to the top ten. Material for sequencing was naive CD4+ T cells sorted from blood. The subset was: CD45RA+ positively selected. The source of these receptors is a man aged 30-40 years in good health.

The chain combines TRBV7-9 with TRBJ2-2; D is ambiguous. Germline CDR1 and CDR2: SEHNR and FQNEAQ (reference sequence). This CDR3 contains 13 residues. Trimming shortened V by 2 bases and J by 3 bases, and 4 bases separated the two germline ends. CDR3 sequence: CASSLSYTGELFF. The CDR3 DNA is TGTGCCAGCAGCTTATCTTACACCGGGGAGCTGTTTTTT.

This chain links TRBV18 with TRBJ2-7; D unclear. Per the germline V gene, CDR1 is KGHSH and CDR2 is LQKENI. The CDR3 extends over 13 amino acids. V dropped 0 bases and J dropped 6 bases, with 9 bases sitting between them. CDR3 amino acids: CASSPPSDREQYF. In DNA form, the CDR3 reads TGTGCCAGCTCACCACCATCCGACCGCGAGCAGTACTTC.

This chain connects TRBV7-2 to TRBJ1-1, with a possible D match to TRBD1 (5 bases). Germline V CDR1 and CDR2: SGHTA, FQGNSA. The CDR3 contains 14 residues. Trimming stripped 3 bases from V and 5 bases from J, with 13 bases between. Written as DNA, the CDR3 is TGTGCCAGCAGCTTCCAGGGCACAAAAACTGAAGCTTTCTTT. Its translation: CASSFQGTKTEAFF.

This sequence joins TRBV18 and TRBJ2-2, with 12 nucleotides matching TRBD1. The germline gives CDR1 KGHSH, CDR2 LQKENI. This CDR3 comprises 15 residues. V lost 4 bases and J lost 6; bases outside the gene matches: 3. The DNA for the CDR3 is TGTGCCAGCTCACTCGGGACAGGGGGCTCCGGGGAGCTGTTTTTT. This codes for CASSLGTGGSGELFF.

The V and J genes are TRBV6-4 and TRBJ2-2; tentatively, D is TRBD1 (6 bases). Trimming took 2 bases from V and 2 from J, leaving 6 bases between them. Germline CDR1 is MRHNA and CDR2 is SNTAGT. The CDR3 covers 14 residues. CDR3 sequence reads: CASSDGTNTGELFF. For the CDR3, the DNA is TGTGCCAGCAGTGACGGGACAAACACCGGGGAGCTGTTTTTT.

The chain carries TRBV11-3 and TRBJ2-2; 7 bases fit TRBD2. The J segment lost 8 bases and the V segment lost 11 bases, leaving 11 bases of the junction unmatched. CDR1 and CDR2 (germline): SGHNT, YENEEA. This CDR3 has 13 residues. The CDR3 region is CAGRREWSGELFF. In DNA form, the CDR3 reads TGTGCCGGGAGGCGGGAGTGGTCTGGGGAGCTGTTTTTT.

Notes on this clone: Other nucleotide sequences in the sample specify the same CDR3. This chain uses TRBV18 with TRBJ2-1; TRBD1 aligns across 7 bases. Germline CDR1 is KGHSH and CDR2 is LQKENI. The CDR3 totals 14 residues. Losses at the gene ends were 3 bases for V and 5 bases for J; bases not matched to a gene: 4. CDR3 in amino acids: CASSPGTGDNEQFF. The CDR3 coding sequence is TGTGCCAGCTCACCTGGAACAGGGGACAATGAGCAGTTCTTC.

The CDR3 loop is CASSPQGVETQYF. In DNA form, the CDR3 reads TGTGCCAGCAGTCCGCAGGGGGTAGAGACCCAGTACTTC. The chain joins TRBV2 to TRBJ2-5; 7 bases map to TRBD1. The CDR3 runs to 13 residues. The germline V gene has CDR1 SNHLY and CDR2 FYNNEI. V lost 5 bases, J lost 4 bases, and 4 bases stayed unmatched.

The V gene is TRBV19, the J gene TRBJ1-4, with D perhaps matching TRBD1 (6 bases). The V and J ends lost 4 bases and 6 bases respectively, with 15 bases between them. Per germline, CDR1 LNHDA and CDR2 SQIVND (reference sequence). The CDR3 is 15 amino acids. The CDR3: CASSTSTGRDEKLFF. For the CDR3, the DNA is TGTGCCAGTAGTACCTCAACAGGGAGGGATGAAAAACTGTTTTTT. The full variable domain, rest sourced from reference TRBV19 and TRBJ1-4, is DGGITQSPKYLFRKEGQNVTLSCEQNLNHDAMYWYRQDPGQGLRLIYYSQIVNDFQKGDIAEGYSVSREKKESFPLTVTSAQKNPTAFYLCASSTSTGRDEKLFFGSGTQLSVL.

The V gene is TRBV10-3, the J gene TRBJ2-7; TRBD2 might be the D (6 bases). Trimming cost V 7 bases and J 5 bases, with 33 bases left between them. The CDR3 covers 19 residues. Germline assignment: CDR1 ENHRY and CDR2 SYGVKD. The DNA for the CDR3 is TGTGCCATCAAGGAAGTAGGCGTGCTCGAGGGTGGGACTGTGGACGAGCAGTACTTC. Its translation is CAIKEVGVLEGGTVDEQYF.

This chain uses TRBV29-1 with TRBJ1-4, with D perhaps matching TRBD1 (5 bases). The CDR3 sequence is 12 residues long. CDR1 is SQVTM, CDR2 ANQGSEA, per germline. Trimming stripped 7 bases from V and 10 bases from J, with 16 bases between. CDR3 region: CSAGDVSLKLFF. Here the CDR3 DNA reads TGCAGCGCTGGGGACGTTTCCCTAAAACTGTTTTTT.

This clone was seen many times. The chain has TRBV18 and TRBJ2-5; a weak D match, TRBD1 (6 bases). V was clipped by 3 bases and J by 5 bases, with 16 bases between them. The CDR3 covers 15 residues. Germline lookup yields CDR1 KGHSH and CDR2 LQKENI. CDR3 DNA: TGTGCCAGCTCACCGCTTAACAGGGCCCAGGAGACCCAGTACTTC. It codes for CASSPLNRAQETQYF.

V gene TRBV7-9 combines with J gene TRBJ2-6, with D possibly TRBD1 on 5 matching bases. Trimming shortened V by 1 base and J by 1 base, and 17 bases separated the two germline ends. Germline V gene sequence: CDR1 SEHNR, CDR2 FQNEAQ (reference sequence). The CDR3 runs 19 residues. The CDR3 sequence: CASSLDQQEIQSGANVLTF. The CDR3, as DNA: TGTGCCAGCAGCTTAGACCAACAGGAGATACAATCTGGGGCCAACGTCCTGACTTTC. The variable domain in full, completed from reference TRBV7-9 and TRBJ2-6, reads DTGVSQNPRHKITKRGQNVTFRCDPISEHNRLYWYRQTLGQGPEFLTYFQNEAQLEKSRLLSDRFSAERPKGSFSTLEIQRTEQGDSAMYLCASSLDQQEIQSGANVLTFGAGSRLTVL.